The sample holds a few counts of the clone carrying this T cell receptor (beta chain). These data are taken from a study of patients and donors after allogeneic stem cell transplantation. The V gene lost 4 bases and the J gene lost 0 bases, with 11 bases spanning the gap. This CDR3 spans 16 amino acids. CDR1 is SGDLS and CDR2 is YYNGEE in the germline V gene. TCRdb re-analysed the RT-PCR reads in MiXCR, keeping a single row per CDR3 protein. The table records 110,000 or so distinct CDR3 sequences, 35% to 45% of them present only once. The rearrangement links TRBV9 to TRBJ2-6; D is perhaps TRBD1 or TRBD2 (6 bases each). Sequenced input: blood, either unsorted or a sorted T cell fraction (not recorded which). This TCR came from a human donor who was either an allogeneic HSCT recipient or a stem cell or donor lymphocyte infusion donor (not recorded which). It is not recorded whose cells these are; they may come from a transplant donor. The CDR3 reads CASSRGDFSGANVLTF. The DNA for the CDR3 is TGTGCCAGCAGCAGGGGGGATTTCTCTGGGGCCAACGTCCTGACTTTC.